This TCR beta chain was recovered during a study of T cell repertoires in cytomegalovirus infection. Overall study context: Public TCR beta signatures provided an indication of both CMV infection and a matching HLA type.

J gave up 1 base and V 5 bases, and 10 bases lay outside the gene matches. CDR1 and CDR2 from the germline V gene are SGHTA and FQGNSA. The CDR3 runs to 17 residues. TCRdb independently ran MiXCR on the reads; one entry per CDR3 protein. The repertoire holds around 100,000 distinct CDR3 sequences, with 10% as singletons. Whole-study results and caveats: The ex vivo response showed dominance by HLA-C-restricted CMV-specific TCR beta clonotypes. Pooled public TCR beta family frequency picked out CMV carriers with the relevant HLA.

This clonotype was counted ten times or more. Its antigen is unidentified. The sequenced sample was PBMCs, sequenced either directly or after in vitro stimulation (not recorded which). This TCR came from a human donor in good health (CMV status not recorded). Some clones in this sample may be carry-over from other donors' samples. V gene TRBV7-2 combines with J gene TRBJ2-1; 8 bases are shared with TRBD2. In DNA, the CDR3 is TGTGCCAGCAGCCCCTCCGGGGTAGCGGGGTCCTACAATGAGCAGTTCTTC. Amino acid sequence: CASSPSGVAGSYNEQFF.